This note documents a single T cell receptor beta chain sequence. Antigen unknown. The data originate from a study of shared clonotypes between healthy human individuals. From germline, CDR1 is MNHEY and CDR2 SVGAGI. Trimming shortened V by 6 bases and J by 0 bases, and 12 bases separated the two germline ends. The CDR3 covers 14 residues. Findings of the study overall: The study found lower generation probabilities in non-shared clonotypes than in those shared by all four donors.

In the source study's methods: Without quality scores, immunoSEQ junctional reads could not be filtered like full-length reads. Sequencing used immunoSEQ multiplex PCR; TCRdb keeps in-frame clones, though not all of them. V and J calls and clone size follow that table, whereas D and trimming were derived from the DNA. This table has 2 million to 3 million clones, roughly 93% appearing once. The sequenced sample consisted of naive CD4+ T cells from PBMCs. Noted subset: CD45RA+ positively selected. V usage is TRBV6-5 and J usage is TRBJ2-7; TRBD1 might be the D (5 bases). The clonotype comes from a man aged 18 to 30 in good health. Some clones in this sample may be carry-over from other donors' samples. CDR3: CASSNADSSYEQYF. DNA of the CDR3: TGTGCCAGCAGCAACGCCGACAGCTCCTACGAGCAGTACTTC.